These T cell receptor beta chains were read from a single sample in a study of blood T cell repertoires in COVID-19. The protocol was immunoSEQ multiplex PCR, while the TCRdb copy is restricted to in-frame clones and leaves out a portion. The data show tens of thousands of clones, 82% seen once. The sequenced sample consisted of peripheral blood. The source of these receptors is a middle-aged man with active or convalescent COVID-19. Both conserved end residues are part of each CDR3.

TRBV28	TRBJ2-7	CASSFPQAPTYEQYF
TRBV19	TRBJ1-5	CASSTQLSAGRNQPQHF
TRBV21-1	TRBJ1-5	CASSRRTGVSNQPQHF
TRBV19	TRBJ1-1	CASSITGGNTEAFF
TRBV5-6	TRBJ1-2	CASSPLGEGYGYTF
TRBV2	TRBJ1-1	CASRVGGSTEAFF
TRBV27	TRBJ2-1	CASSRGYNEQFF
TRBV7-2	TRBJ1-1	CASNLVAFMNTEAFF
TRBV5-1	TRBJ1-2	CASSSGQAYGYTF
TRBV2	TRBJ2-5	CASSLLAAEVETQYF
TRBV5-5	TRBJ2-7	CASSLRMASVDEQYF
TRBV3-1/TRBV3-2	TRBJ1-5	CASRLGQGKEPQHF
TRBV9	TRBJ2-6	CASSVAGREDGANVLTF
TRBV30	TRBJ1-2	CAWSASAGFGSYTF
TRBV28	TRBJ2-7	CASSSLYFSYEQYF
TRBV18	TRBJ2-6	CASSPPQGQASGANVLTF
TRBV4-1	TRBJ2-3	CASSQTLAGITDTQYF
TRBV4-1	TRBJ2-3	CASSQDTSGGPRDTQYF
TRBV11-2	TRBJ2-1	CASSAFQDLEENEQFF
TRBV7-2	TRBJ2-7	CASSTRTSGDYEQYF
TRBV19	TRBJ2-5	CASSMTGGFQETQYF
TRBV24-1	TRBJ1-6	CATSDSTALSPLHF
TRBV19	TRBJ2-7	CASSRTASYEQYF
TRBV28	TRBJ1-1	CASRMTGVVLSTEAFF
TRBV5-1	TRBJ1-5	CASSLAQGQPQHF
TRBV25-1	TRBJ1-4	CASSGRRDRGREKLFF
TRBV12-3/TRBV12-4	TRBJ1-2	CASNGVEYGYTF
TRBV28	TRBJ2-5	CASSHSGDGWETQYF
TRBV3-1/TRBV3-2	TRBJ1-4	CASSHGTGERNEKLFF
TRBV5-1	TRBJ2-3	CASSLAGGGPASTDTQYF
TRBV6-6	TRBJ1-2	CASSKGQGALNGYTF